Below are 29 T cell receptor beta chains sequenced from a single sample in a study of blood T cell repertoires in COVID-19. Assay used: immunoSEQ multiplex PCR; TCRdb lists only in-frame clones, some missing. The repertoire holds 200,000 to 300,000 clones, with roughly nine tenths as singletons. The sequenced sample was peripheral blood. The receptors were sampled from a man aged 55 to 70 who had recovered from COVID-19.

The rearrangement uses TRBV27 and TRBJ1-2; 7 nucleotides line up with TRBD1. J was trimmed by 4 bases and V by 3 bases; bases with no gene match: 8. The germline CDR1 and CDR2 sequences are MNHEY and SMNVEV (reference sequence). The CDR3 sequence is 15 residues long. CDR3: CASSFSGGSSYGYTF. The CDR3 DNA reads TGTGCCAGCAGTTTTTCAGGGGGTTCTTCCTATGGCTACACCTTC.

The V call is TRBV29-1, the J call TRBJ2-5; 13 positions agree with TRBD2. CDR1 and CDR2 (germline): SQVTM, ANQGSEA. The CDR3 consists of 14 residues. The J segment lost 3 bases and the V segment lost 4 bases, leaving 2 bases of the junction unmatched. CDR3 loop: CSVAGTSGEETQYF. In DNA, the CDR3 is TGCAGCGTTGCTGGGACTAGCGGGGAAGAGACCCAGTACTTC.

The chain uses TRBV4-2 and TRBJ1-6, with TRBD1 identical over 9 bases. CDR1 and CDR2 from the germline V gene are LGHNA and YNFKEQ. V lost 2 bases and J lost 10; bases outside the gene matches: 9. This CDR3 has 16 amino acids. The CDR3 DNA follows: TGTGCCAGCAGCCAAAAGGTAAGGACAGGGGAATCACCCCTCCACTTT. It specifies CASSQKVRTGESPLHF.

The CDR3 reads CSASDPPFGGNEQFF. The CDR3 bases are TGCAGTGCTAGTGACCCCCCCTTCGGGGGGAATGAGCAGTTCTTC. The rearrangement uses TRBV20-1 and TRBJ2-1; TRBD2 agrees at 7 bases. The V gene end was trimmed by 3 bases and the J gene end by 7 bases; junction bases not matched to a gene: 12. Germline CDR1 DFQATT, CDR2 SNEGSKA (reference sequence). The CDR3 spans 15 residues.

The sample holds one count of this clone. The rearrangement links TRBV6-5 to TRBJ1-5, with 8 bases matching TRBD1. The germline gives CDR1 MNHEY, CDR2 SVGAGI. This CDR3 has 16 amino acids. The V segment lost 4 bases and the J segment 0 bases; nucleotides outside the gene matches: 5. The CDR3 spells CASSSGQGSSNQPQHF. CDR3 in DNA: TGTGCCAGCAGTTCCGGACAGGGAAGTAGCAATCAGCCCCAGCATTTT.

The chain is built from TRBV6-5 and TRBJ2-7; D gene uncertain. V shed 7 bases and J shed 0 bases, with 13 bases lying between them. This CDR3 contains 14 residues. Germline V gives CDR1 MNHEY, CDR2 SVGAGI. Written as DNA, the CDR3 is TGTGCCAGCACCCACCTCCCGGGCTCCTACGAGCAGTACTTC. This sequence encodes CASTHLPGSYEQYF.

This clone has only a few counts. CDR3 nucleotide sequence: TGTGCCAGCAGTCAGCGTCTCGGAGAGCAGTACTTC. It translates to CASSQRLGEQYF. The chain carries TRBV27 and TRBJ2-7; D is unresolved. This CDR3 comprises 12 residues. Germline V CDR1 and CDR2: MNHEY, SMNVEV (reference sequence). Trimming cost V 5 bases and J 7 bases, with 12 bases left between them.

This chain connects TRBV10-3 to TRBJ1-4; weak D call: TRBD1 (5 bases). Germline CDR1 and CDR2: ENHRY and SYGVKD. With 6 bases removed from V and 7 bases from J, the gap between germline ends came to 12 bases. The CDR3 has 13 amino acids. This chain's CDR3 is CAIRGREGEKLFF. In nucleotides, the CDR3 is TGTGCCATCAGGGGCAGGGAGGGTGAAAAACTGTTTTTT.

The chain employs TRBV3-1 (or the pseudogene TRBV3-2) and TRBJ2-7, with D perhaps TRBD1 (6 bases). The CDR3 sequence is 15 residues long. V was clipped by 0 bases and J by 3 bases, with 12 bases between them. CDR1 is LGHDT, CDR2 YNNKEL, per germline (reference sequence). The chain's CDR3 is CASSQEPGHSYEQYF. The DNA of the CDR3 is TGTGCCAGCAGCCAAGAACCGGGACACAGCTACGAGCAGTACTTC.

Here the CDR3 DNA reads TGTGCCAGCAGCTTAGCTGGGAGCGGGGGGGCCAGATATGAGCAGTTCTTC. Its protein is CASSLAGSGGARYEQFF. The chain couples TRBV7-2 to TRBJ2-1; TRBD2 agrees at 10 bases. The CDR3 loop spans 17 amino acids. V trimming: 0 bases; J trimming: 8 bases; junction bases outside the gene matches: 10. Germline V CDR1 and CDR2: SGHTA, FQGNSA.

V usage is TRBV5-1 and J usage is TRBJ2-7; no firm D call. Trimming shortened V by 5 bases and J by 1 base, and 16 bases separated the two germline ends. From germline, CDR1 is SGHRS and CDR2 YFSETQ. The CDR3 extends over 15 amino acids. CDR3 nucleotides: TGCGCCAGCAGTGTATTACCAACTTCGTCCTACGAGCAGTACTTC. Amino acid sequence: CASSVLPTSSYEQYF.

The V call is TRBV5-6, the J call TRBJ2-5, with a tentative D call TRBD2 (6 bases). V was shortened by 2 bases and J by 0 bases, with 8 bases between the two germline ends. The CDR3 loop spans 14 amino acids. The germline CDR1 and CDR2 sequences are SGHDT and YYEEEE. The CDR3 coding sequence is TGTGCCAGCAGCTTCCGGGACTACCAAGAGACCCAGTACTTC. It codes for CASSFRDYQETQYF. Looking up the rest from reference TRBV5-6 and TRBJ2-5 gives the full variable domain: DAGVTQSPTHLIKTRGQQVTLRCSPKSGHDTVSWYQQALGQGPQFIFQYYEEEERQRGNFPDRFSGHQFPNYSSELNVNALLLGDSALYLCASSFRDYQETQYFGPGTRLLVL.

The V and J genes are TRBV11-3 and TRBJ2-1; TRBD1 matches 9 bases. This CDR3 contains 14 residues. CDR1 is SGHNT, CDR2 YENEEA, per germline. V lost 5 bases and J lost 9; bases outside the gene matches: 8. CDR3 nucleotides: TGTGCCAGCAGCGCCCGGGACAGGGTTATTGAGCAGTTCTTC. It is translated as CASSARDRVIEQFF.

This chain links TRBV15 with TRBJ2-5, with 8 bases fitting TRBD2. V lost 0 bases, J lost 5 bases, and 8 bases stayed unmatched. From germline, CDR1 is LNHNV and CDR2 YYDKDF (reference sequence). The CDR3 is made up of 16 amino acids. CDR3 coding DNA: TGTGCCACCAGCAGAGAACAGCGGGGGAGCCGGGAGACCCAGTACTTC. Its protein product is CATSREQRGSRETQYF.

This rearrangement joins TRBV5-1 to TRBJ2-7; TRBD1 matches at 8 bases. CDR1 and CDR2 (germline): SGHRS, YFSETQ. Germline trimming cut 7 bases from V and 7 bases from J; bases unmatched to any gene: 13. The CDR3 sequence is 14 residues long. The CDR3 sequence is CASRPWDRSTEQYF. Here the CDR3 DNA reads TGCGCCAGCCGGCCCTGGGACAGGAGTACTGAGCAGTACTTC.

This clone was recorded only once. For the CDR3, the DNA is TGTGCCAGCAGCCGGCCGGTCGCCCCGAAGGGGACTCGCGAGGAAAAATACAATGAGCAGTTCTTC. This translates into CASSRPVAPKGTREEKYNEQFF. The gene calls are TRBV7-8 and TRBJ2-1; a weak D match, TRBD2 (6 bases). Germline V gives CDR1 SGHVS, CDR2 FQNEAQ. Deletions cut 5 bases from V and 4 bases from J, with 36 bases between. This CDR3 is built from 22 residues.

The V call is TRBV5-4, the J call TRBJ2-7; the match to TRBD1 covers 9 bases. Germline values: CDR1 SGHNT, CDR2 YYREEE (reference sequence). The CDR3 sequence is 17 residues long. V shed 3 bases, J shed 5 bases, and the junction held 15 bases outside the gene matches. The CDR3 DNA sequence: TGTGCCAGCAGCTCGAGAGACCGGGACAGGGATTCCCACGAGCAGTACTTC. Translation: CASSSRDRDRDSHEQYF.

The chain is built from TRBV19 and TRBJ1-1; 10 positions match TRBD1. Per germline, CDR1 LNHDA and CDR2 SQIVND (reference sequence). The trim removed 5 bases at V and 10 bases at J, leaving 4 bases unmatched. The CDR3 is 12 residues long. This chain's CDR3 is CASSLRTGGAFF. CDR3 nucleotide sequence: TGTGCCAGTAGTCTTCGGACAGGGGGAGCTTTCTTT.

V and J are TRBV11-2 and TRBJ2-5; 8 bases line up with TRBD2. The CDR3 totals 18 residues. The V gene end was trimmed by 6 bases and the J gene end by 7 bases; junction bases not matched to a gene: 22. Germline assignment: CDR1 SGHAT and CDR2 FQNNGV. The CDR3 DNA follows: TGTGCCAGCAGTCTCTCCCCCCCCACTAGCGGCCGGATGGGGACCCAGTACTTC. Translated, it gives CASSLSPPTSGRMGTQYF.

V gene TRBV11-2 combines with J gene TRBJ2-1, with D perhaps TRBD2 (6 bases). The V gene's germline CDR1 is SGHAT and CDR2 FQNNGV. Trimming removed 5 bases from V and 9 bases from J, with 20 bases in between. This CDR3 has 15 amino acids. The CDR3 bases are TGTGCCAGCAGCGACGACACGAGGGGAGGTGCTGAGCAGTTCTTC. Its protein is CASSDDTRGGAEQFF. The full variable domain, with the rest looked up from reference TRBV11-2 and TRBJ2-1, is EAGVAQSPRYKIIEKRQSVAFWCNPISGHATLYWYQQILGQGPKLLIQFQNNGVVDDSQLPKDRFSAERLKGVDSTLKIQPAKLEDSAVYLCASSDDTRGGAEQFFGPGTRLTVL.

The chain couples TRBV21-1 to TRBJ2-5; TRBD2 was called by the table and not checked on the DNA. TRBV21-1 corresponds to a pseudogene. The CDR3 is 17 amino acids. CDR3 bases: TGTGCCAGCAGCCTCCTAGGACTAGCGGGGGAGGGAGAGACCCAGTACTTC. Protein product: CASSLLGLAGEGETQYF.

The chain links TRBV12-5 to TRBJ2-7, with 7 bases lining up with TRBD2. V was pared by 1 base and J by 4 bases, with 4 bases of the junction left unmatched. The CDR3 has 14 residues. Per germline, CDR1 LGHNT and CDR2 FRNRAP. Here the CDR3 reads CASGLAGGRYEQYF. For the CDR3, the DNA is TGTGCTAGTGGTTTGGCGGGGGGAAGGTACGAGCAGTACTTC.

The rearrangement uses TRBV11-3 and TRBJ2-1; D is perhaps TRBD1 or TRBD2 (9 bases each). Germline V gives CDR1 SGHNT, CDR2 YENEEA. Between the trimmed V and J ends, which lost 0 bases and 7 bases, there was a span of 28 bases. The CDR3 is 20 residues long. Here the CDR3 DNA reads TGTGCCAGCAGCTTAGACCGGGGACAGGGCCAGCGGGGGGACTGGAATGAGCAGTTCTTC. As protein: CASSLDRGQGQRGDWNEQFF.

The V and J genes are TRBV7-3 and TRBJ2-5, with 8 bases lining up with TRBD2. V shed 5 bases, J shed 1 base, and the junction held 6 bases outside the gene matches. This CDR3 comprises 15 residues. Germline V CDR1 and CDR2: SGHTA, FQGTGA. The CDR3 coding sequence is TGTGCCAGCAGCACTACTAGCGGTTTCCAAGAGACCCAGTACTTC. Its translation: CASSTTSGFQETQYF. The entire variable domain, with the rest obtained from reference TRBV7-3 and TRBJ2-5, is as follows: GAGVSQTPSNKVTEKGKYVELRCDPISGHTALYWYRQSLGQGPEFLIYFQGTGAADDSGLPNDRFFAVRPEGSVSTLKIQRTERGDSAVYLCASSTTSGFQETQYFGPGTRLLVL.

CDR3 sequence reads: CATSDWAGGPDTQYF. The CDR3 DNA is TGTGCCACCAGTGATTGGGCGGGGGGGCCGGATACGCAGTATTTT. This chain joins TRBV24-1 and TRBJ2-3, with TRBD2 identical over 9 bases. This CDR3 is 15 amino acids long. CDR1 and CDR2 (germline): KGHDR, SFDVKD. Trimming removed 2 bases from V and 6 bases from J; junction bases left unmatched: 5.

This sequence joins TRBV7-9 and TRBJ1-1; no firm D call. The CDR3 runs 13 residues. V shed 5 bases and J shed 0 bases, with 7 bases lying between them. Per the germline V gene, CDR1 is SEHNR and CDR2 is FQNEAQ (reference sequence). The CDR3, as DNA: TGTGCCAGCAGCCGGAGGGTGAACACTGAAGCTTTCTTT. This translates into CASSRRVNTEAFF.

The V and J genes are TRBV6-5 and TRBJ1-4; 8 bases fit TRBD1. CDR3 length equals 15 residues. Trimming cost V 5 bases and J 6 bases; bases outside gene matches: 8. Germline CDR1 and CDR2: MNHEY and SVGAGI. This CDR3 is CASSRKDREDEKLFF. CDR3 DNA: TGTGCCAGCAGTAGGAAGGACAGGGAAGATGAAAAACTGTTTTTT.

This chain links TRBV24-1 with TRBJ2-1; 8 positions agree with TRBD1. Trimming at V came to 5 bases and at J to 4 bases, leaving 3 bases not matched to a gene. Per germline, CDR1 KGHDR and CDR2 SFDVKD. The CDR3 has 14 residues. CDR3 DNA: TGTGCCACCAGTGGGACAGGGCCTTACAATGAGCAGTTCTTC. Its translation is CATSGTGPYNEQFF.

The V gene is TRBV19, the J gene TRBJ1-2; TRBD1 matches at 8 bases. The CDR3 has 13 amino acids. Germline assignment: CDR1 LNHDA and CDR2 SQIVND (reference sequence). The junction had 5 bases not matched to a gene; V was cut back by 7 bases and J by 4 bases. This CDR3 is CASTDRASYGYTF. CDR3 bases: TGTGCCAGTACGGACAGGGCTTCCTATGGCTACACCTTC.